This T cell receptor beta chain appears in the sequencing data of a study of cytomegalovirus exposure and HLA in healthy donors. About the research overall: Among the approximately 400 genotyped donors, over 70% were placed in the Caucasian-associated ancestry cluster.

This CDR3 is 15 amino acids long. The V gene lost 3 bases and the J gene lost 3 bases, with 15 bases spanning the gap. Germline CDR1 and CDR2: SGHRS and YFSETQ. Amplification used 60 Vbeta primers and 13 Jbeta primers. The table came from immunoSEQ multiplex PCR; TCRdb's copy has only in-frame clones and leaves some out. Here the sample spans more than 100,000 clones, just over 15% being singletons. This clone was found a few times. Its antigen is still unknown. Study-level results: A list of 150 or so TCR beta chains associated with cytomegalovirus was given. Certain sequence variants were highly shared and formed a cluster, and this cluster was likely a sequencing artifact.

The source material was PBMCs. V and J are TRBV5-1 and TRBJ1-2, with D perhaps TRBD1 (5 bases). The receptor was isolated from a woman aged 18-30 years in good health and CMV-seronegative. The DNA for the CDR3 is TGCGCCAGCAGCTGGGGGGAGGGACCTGACTATGGCTACACCTTC. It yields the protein CASSWGEGPDYGYTF.